These T cell receptor beta chains were read from a single sample in a study of blood T cell repertoires in COVID-19. Profiling relied on immunoSEQ multiplex PCR, and the TCRdb table lists in-frame clones only, not all of them. The data show around 19,000 clones, 80% to 90% seen once. Sample: peripheral blood. Receptors were obtained from a human donor in a cohort sampled during active COVID-19. The donor label of this sample is uncertain. Both conserved end residues are part of each CDR3. D genes are given only for firm matches. A row's size may be missing; if present it is once, few, many or a size class.

>.|TRBJ2-6|.|TRBV5-5
CASSSTGRFPAVSGANVLTF
TGTGCCAGCAGCTCGACCGGGAGATTTCCGGCTGTCTCTGGGGCCAACGTCCTGACTTTC
>.|TRBJ1-2|.|TRBV11-2
CASSFRGGYTF
TGTGCCAGCAGCTTCAGGGGAGGCTACACCTTC
>TRBD1|TRBJ1-2|.|TRBV5-1
CASSRDRGLGGYTF
TGCGCCAGCAGCCGGGACAGGGGGCTGGGCGGCTACACCTTC
>.|TRBJ2-1|.|TRBV24-1
CATSDFTGYNEQFF
TGTGCCACCAGTGATTTCACAGGGTACAATGAGCAGTTCTTC
>TRBD1|TRBJ1-6|.|TRBV3-1/TRBV3-2
CASSQGDRYNSPLHF
TGTGCCAGCAGCCAAGGGGACAGGTATAATTCACCCCTCCACTTT
>.|TRBJ1-2|.|TRBV4-1
CASSQPRLDSTNYGYTF
TGCGCCAGCAGCCAACCAAGACTGGACAGCACTAACTATGGCTACACCTTC
>TRBD1|TRBJ1-2|medium-sized|TRBV7-9
CASSPNRGDYGYTF
TGTGCCAGCAGCCCAAACAGGGGAGACTATGGCTACACCTTC
>.|TRBJ2-5|.|TRBV12-3/TRBV12-4
CASSFQGLGTQYF
TGTGCCAGCAGTTTCCAGGGCCTGGGGACCCAGTACTTC
>.|TRBJ2-7|once|TRBV6-2/TRBV6-3
CASSYASGGSYEQYF
TGTGCCAGCAGTTACGCCAGCGGAGGATCCTACGAGCAGTACTTC
>.|TRBJ1-1|.|TRBV13
CASSSRGGNTEAFF
TGTGCCAGCAGCTCCCGCGGGGGGAACACTGAAGCTTTCTTT
>.|TRBJ1-1|.|TRBV3-1/TRBV3-2
CASSRGWEAFF
TGTGCCAGCAGTCGGGGTTGGGAAGCTTTCTTT
>TRBD1|TRBJ2-7|.|TRBV29-1
CSVKFRDSSYEQYF
TGCAGCGTGAAATTCCGGGACAGTTCCTACGAGCAGTACTTC
>TRBD2|TRBJ2-3|.|TRBV7-9
CASSLASGGDTQYF
TGTGCCAGCAGCTTAGCTAGCGGGGGGGATACGCAGTATTTT
>.|TRBJ1-1|.|TRBV11-2
CASSLIPGTEAFF
TGTGCCAGCAGCTTGATCCCGGGAACTGAAGCTTTCTTT
>.|TRBJ1-5|few|TRBV19
CASSPQQGNQPQHF
TGTGCCAGTAGCCCCCAGCAGGGCAATCAGCCCCAGCATTTT
>.|TRBJ2-2|.|TRBV5-4
CASSLATVNTGELFF
TGTGCCAGCAGCTTGGCCACAGTGAACACCGGGGAGCTGTTTTTT
>.|TRBJ2-2|.|TRBV13
CASSSGVGRFGELFF
TGTGCCAGCAGCTCAGGGGTCGGTCGCTTCGGGGAGCTGTTTTTT